This TCR beta chain is drawn from a study of cytomegalovirus exposure and HLA in healthy donors. Trimming removed 0 bases from V and 1 base from J; junction bases left unmatched: 3. CDR1 and CDR2 (germline): SGHNT, YYREEE (reference sequence). There are 15 residues in the CDR3. 13 Jbeta primers and 60 Vbeta primers were used for the PCR. TCRdb's table, derived via immunoSEQ multiplex PCR, lists solely in-frame clones and lacks some. The sample lists some 150,000 clones, 60% to 80% seen once, with over 3% in the top ten. Material: PBMCs. The gene calls are TRBV5-4 and TRBJ1-2; TRBD1 agrees at 7 bases. The receptor comes from a man aged 35-49 years in good health and CMV-seronegative. In DNA form, the CDR3 reads TGTGCCAGCAGCTTGGTAAGGGACAGTAACTATGGCTACACCTTC. Amino acid sequence: CASSLVRDSNYGYTF.